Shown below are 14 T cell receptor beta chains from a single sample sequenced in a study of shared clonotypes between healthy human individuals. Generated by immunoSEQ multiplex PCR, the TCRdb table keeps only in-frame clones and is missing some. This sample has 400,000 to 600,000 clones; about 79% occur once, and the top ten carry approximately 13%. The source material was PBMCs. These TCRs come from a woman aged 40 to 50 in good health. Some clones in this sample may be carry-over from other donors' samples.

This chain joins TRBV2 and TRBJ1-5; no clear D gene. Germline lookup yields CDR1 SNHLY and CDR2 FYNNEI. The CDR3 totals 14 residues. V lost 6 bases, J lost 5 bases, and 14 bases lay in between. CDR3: CASSGRATDQPQHF. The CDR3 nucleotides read TGTGCCAGCAGCGGAAGGGCGACTGATCAGCCCCAGCATTTT.

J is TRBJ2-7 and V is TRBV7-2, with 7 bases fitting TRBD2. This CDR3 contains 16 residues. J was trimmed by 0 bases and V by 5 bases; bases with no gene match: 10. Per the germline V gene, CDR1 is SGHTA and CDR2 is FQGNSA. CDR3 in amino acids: CASSPRAGASSYEQYF. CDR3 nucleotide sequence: TGTGCCAGCAGCCCCCGTGCGGGAGCGAGCTCCTACGAGCAGTACTTC.

This CDR3 reads CASSDLTGTEWGYTF. For the CDR3, the DNA is TGCGCCAGCAGTGATCTGACCGGGACAGAATGGGGCTACACCTTC. The chain combines TRBV10-2 with TRBJ1-2; 7 positions match TRBD1. V shed 3 bases and J 8 bases; nucleotides not matched to a gene: 12. Germline assignment: CDR1 WSHSY and CDR2 SAAADI. This CDR3 is 15 amino acids long.

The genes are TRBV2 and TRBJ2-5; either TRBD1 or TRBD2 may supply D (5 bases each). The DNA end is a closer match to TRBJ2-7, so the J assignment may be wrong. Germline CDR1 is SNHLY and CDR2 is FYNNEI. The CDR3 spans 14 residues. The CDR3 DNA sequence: TGTGCCAGCAAGTCCCGGGACGCCTCGGCCGAGCAGTACTTC. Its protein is CASKSRDASAEQYF.

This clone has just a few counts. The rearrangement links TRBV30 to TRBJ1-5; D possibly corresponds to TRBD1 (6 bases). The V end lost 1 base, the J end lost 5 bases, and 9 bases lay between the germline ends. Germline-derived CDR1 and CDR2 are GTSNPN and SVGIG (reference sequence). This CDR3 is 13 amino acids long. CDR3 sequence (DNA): TGTGCCTGGAGTGGCAGGGGAGATCAGCCCCAGCATTTT. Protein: CAWSGRGDQPQHF.

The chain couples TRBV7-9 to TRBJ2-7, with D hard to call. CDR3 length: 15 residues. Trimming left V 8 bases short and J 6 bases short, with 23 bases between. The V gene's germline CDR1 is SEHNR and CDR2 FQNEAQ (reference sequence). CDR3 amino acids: CASSRGSLGRAEQYF. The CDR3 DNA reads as TGTGCCAGCTCCCGAGGCAGCCTCGGTCGGGCCGAGCAGTACTTC.

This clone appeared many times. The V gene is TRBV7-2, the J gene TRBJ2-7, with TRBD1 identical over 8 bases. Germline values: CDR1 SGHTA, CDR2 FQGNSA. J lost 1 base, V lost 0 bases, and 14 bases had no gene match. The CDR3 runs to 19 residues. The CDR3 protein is CASSLAVRTGGLGSYEQYF. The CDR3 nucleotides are TGTGCCAGCAGCTTAGCGGTGAGAACAGGGGGACTGGGGTCCTACGAGCAGTACTTC.

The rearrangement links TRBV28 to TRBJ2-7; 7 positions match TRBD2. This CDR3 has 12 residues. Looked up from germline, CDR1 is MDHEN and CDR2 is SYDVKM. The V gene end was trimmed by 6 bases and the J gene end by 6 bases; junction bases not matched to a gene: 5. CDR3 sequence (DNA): TGTGCCAGCAGATCCCCGGGAGGCGAGCAGTACTTC. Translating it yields CASRSPGGEQYF.

CDR3 coding DNA: TGTGCCAGCAGCCAGTCTAGCACTGAAGCTTTCTTT. Encoded protein: CASSQSSTEAFF. The chain is built from TRBV5-6 and TRBJ1-1; D is ambiguous. In germline, CDR1 is SGHDT, CDR2 YYEEEE. Trimming stripped 4 bases from V and 4 bases from J, with 8 bases between. The CDR3 has 12 residues. Together with reference TRBV5-6 and TRBJ1-1, the CDR3 gives the full variable domain: DAGVTQSPTHLIKTRGQQVTLRCSPKSGHDTVSWYQQALGQGPQFIFQYYEEEERQRGNFPDRFSGHQFPNYSSELNVNALLLGDSALYLCASSQSSTEAFFGQGTRLTVV.

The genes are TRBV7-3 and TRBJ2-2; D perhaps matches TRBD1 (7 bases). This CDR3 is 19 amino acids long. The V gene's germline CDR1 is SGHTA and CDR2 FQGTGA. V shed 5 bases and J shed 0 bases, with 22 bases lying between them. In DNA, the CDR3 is TGTGCCAGCAGCCCATTGGGTTTACGCGGGACAGCGAACACCGGGGAGCTGTTTTTT. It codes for CASSPLGLRGTANTGELFF.

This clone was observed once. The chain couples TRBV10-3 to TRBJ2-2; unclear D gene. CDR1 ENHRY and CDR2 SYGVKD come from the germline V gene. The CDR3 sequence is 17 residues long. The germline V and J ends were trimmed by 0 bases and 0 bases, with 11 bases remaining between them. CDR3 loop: CAISESAAVTNTGELFF. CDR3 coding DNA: TGTGCCATCAGTGAGTCCGCGGCGGTAACGAACACCGGGGAGCTGTTTTTT.

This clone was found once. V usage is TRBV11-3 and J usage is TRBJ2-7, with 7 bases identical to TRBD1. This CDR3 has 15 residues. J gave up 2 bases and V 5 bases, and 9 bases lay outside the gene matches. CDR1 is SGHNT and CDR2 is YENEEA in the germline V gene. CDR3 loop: CASSPDRVPPYEQYF. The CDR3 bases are TGTGCCAGCAGCCCCGACAGGGTGCCCCCCTACGAGCAGTACTTC.

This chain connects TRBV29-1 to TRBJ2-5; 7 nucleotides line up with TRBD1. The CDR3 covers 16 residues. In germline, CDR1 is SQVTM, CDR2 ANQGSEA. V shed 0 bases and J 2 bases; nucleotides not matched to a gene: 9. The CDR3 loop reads CSVEDQGVGLQETQYF. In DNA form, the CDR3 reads TGCAGCGTTGAAGATCAGGGGGTTGGGTTACAAGAGACCCAGTACTTC.

The CDR3, as DNA: TGTGCCAGCAGCGTAGGCGGGATAGCGGCCTACAATGAGCAGTTCTTC. It encodes CASSVGGIAAYNEQFF. The gene calls are TRBV9 and TRBJ2-1; D might be TRBD2 (6 bases). The CDR3 loop spans 16 amino acids. Deletions cut 0 bases from V and 2 bases from J, with 12 bases between. Looked up from germline, CDR1 is SGDLS and CDR2 is YYNGEE.